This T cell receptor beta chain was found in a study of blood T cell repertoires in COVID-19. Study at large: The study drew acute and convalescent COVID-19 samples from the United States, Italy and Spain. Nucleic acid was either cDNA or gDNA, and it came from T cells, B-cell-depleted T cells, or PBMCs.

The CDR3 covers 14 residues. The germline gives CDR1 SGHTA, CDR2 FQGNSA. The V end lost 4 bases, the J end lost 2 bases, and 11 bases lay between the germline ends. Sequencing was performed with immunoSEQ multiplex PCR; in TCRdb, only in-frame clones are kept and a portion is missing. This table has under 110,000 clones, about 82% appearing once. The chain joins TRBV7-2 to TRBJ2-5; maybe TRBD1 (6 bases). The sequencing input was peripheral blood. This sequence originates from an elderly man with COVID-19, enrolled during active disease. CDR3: CASSYRAAQETQYF. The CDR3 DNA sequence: TGTGCCAGCAGCTACAGGGCAGCTCAAGAGACCCAGTACTTC.